This TCR beta chain appears in the sequencing data of a study of blood T cell repertoires in COVID-19. Per the original methods: Using reference gene primer amplification, nucleated cell counts were estimated. Sequencing was performed with immunoSEQ multiplex PCR; in TCRdb, only in-frame clones are kept and a portion is missing. V and J calls and clone size come straight from that table; D and trimming were deduced from the DNA. Found here are 400,000 to 450,000 clones, 85% to 90% of them singletons; the top ten hold 0.95% to 1.3%. Which cohort a participant joined came from the clinical history participants gave. The V gene lost 3 bases and the J gene lost 1 base, with 4 bases spanning the gap. The CDR3 is made up of 13 amino acids. Germline CDR1 reads SEHNR; CDR2 reads FQNEAQ (reference sequence).

The material sequenced was PBMCs or T cells enriched from blood (not recorded which). The receptor was derived from a man younger than 45 who had recovered from COVID-19. The chain links TRBV7-9 to TRBJ2-1; D is undetermined. Here the CDR3 reads CASSLSSYNEQFF. The DNA of the CDR3 is TGTGCCAGCAGCTTGTCGTCCTACAATGAGCAGTTCTTC.